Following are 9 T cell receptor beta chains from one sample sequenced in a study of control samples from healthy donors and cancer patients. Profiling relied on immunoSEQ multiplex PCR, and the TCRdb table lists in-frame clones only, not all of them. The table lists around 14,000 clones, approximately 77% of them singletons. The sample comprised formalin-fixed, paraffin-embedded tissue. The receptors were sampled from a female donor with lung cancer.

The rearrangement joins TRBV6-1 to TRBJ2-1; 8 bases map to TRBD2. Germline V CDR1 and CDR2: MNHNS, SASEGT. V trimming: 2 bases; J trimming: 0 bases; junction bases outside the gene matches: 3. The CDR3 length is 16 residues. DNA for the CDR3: TGTGCCAGCAGTGAACTAGCGGGCAACTCCTACAATGAGCAGTTCTTC. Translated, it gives CASSELAGNSYNEQFF.

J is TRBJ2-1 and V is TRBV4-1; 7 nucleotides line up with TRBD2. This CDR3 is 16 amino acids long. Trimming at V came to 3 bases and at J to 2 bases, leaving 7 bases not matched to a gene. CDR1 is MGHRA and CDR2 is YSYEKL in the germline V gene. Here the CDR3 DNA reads TGCGCCAGCAGCCACCAAGCGGGAAGGACCTACAATGAGCAGTTCTTC. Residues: CASSHQAGRTYNEQFF.

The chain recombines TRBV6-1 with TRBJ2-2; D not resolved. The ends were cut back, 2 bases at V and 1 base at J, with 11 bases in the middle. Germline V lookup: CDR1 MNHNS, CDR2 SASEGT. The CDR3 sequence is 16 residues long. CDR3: CASSEYLRKNTGELFF. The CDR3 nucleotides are TGTGCCAGCAGTGAATACCTACGGAAGAACACCGGGGAGCTGTTTTTT.

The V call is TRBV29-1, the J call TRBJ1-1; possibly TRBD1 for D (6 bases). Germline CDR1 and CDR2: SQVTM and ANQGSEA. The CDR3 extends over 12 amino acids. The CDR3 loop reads CRVGGARTEAFF. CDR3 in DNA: TGCAGAGTGGGGGGGGCGAGGACTGAAGCTTTCTTT. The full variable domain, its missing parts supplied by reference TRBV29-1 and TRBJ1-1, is SAVISQKPSRDICQRGTSLTIQCQVDSQVTMMFWYRQQPGQSLTLIATANQGSEATYESGFVIDKFPISRPNLTFSTLTVSNMSPEDSSIYLCRVGGARTEAFFGQGTRLTVV.

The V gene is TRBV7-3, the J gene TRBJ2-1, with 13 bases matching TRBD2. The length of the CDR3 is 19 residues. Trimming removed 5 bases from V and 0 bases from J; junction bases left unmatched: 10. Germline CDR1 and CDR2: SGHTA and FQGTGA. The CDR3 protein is CASSAATSGGPGSYNEQFF. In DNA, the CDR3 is TGTGCCAGCAGCGCGGCGACTAGCGGGGGGCCCGGCTCCTACAATGAGCAGTTCTTC.

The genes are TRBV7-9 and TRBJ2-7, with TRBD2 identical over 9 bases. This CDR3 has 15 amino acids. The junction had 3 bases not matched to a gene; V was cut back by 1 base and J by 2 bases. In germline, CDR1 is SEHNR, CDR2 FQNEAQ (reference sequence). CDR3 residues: CASSLVSGRAYEQYF. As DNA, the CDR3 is TGTGCCAGCAGCTTAGTTAGCGGGAGAGCCTACGAGCAGTACTTC.

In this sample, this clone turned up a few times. Here the CDR3 DNA reads TGTGCCTGGACGACGGGACCGCGGGCCTACGAGCAGTACTTC. Residues: CAWTTGPRAYEQYF. This sequence joins TRBV30 and TRBJ2-7; D may match TRBD1 or TRBD2 (5 bases each). V was pared by 4 bases and J by 2 bases, with 15 bases between. Germline lookup yields CDR1 GTSNPN and CDR2 SVGIG (reference sequence). This CDR3 comprises 14 residues.

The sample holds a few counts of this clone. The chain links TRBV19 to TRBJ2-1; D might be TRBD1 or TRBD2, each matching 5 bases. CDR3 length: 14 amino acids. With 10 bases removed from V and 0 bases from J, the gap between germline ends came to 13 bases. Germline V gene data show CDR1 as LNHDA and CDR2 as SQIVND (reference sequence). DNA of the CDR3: TGTGCCACCGGGGCCCTGAGCTCCTACAATGAGCAGTTCTTC. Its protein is CATGALSSYNEQFF. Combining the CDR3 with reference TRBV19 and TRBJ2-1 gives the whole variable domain DGGITQSPKYLFRKEGQNVTLSCEQNLNHDAMYWYRQDPGQGLRLIYYSQIVNDFQKGDIAEGYSVSREKKESFPLTVTSAQKNPTAFYLCATGALSSYNEQFFGPGTRLTVL.

DNA for the CDR3: TGTGCTAGTGGGACCCTCCTAGCGGGAAACACCGGGGAGCTGTTTTTT. Its translation: CASGTLLAGNTGELFF. V gene TRBV12-5 combines with J gene TRBJ2-2; TRBD2 agrees at 9 bases. Looked up from germline, CDR1 is LGHNT and CDR2 is FRNRAP. V gave up 6 bases and J gave up 2 bases; unmatched junction bases: 7. There are 16 residues in the CDR3.